The 3 T cell receptor beta chains below were found in one sample sequenced in a study of blood T cell repertoires in COVID-19. Data came from immunoSEQ multiplex PCR; TCRdb stores just in-frame clones and leaves some out. The table records tens of thousands of clones, approximately 83% of them present only once. Sequencing was carried out using peripheral blood. These receptors all come from a man in his 60s with acute or convalescent COVID-19.

The rearrangement links TRBV18 to TRBJ1-4; D possibly corresponds to TRBD1 (5 bases). This CDR3 comprises 15 residues. Trimming cost V 3 bases and J 7 bases, with 15 bases left between them. Looked up from germline, CDR1 is KGHSH and CDR2 is LQKENI. The CDR3 nucleotides are TGTGCCAGCTCACCCGGGCAGGGATCAGGTGAAAAACTGTTTTTT. As protein: CASSPGQGSGEKLFF.

The chain has TRBV2 and TRBJ2-3; D may be TRBD2 (5 bases). The CDR3 totals 16 residues. Trimming stripped 8 bases from V and 6 bases from J, with 24 bases between. CDR1 is SNHLY and CDR2 is FYNNEI in the germline V gene. CDR3 region: CASFGRSDRESDTQYF. CDR3 nucleotide sequence: TGTGCCAGCTTTGGACGTAGTGATCGGGAATCGGATACGCAGTATTTT.

This chain connects TRBV12-3 or TRBV12-4 to TRBJ1-5, with D unresolved. Between the trimmed V and J ends, which lost 8 bases and 6 bases, there was a span of 11 bases. The CDR3 runs 12 residues. CDR3 nucleotides: TGTGCCAGCGGTCCGGGGAGTCAGCCCCAGCATTTT. Translation gives CASGPGSQPQHF.